This T cell receptor beta chain was observed in a study of beta chain features in type 1 diabetes. Overall study context: The study found patients and healthy donors alike in age, gender and cell yields. General study points: Among patients with Type 1 diabetes, TCRB CDR3s were moderately but significantly shorter in every one of the four CD4+ subsets. With patients and controls alike, PCR might favor shorter templates to an equal degree.

Reverse transcribing all isolated RNA meant expressed TCRB transcripts were sequenced. About 3.3 million reads, on average, came from each naive, central memory and regulatory T cell sample. Assay used: immunoSEQ multiplex PCR; TCRdb lists only in-frame clones, some missing. The data hold around 300,000 clones, with 15% observed a single time. Blood was drawn once from each donor into heparinised tubes. The draws averaged about 110 mL. Unmatched junction bases numbered 12, after V lost 3 bases and J lost 0 bases. This CDR3 contains 17 residues. The V gene's germline CDR1 is SGHNT and CDR2 YYREEE (reference sequence). To note about this clone: What it binds is not known.

V gene TRBV5-4 combines with J gene TRBJ2-7, with 7 bases fitting TRBD2. The sequenced sample consisted of naive CD4+ T cells from blood. The sequence was collected from a man aged 18-30 years with type 1 diabetes. The CDR3 here is CASSSRASGIRSYEQYF. The CDR3 DNA reads as TGTGCCAGCAGCTCCCGCGCCAGCGGGATACGCTCCTACGAGCAGTACTTC.